This entry lists 13 T cell receptor beta chains sequenced from one sample in a study of cytomegalovirus exposure and HLA in healthy donors. PCR was performed using 60 Vbeta and 13 Jbeta primers. Sequenced by immunoSEQ multiplex PCR; TCRdb stores in-frame clones only, minus some. The table includes about 150,000 clones, more than 70% detected once. The specimen sequenced was PBMCs. The receptors shown here come from a male donor in good health and CMV-seropositive.

J is TRBJ1-3 and V is TRBV4-1, with unresolved D. Trimming removed 4 bases at V and 2 bases at J, with 12 bases between. This CDR3 is built from 15 residues. Germline V lookup: CDR1 MGHRA, CDR2 YSYEKL. CDR3 residues: CASSLLPEAGNTIYF. In nucleotides, the CDR3 is TGCGCCAGCAGCCTACTCCCCGAGGCTGGAAACACCATATATTTT.

This sequence joins TRBV4-2 and TRBJ1-2; maybe TRBD1 (6 bases). Germline assignment: CDR1 LGHNA and CDR2 YNFKEQ. Trimming stripped 6 bases from V and 6 bases from J, with 14 bases between. The length of the CDR3 is 13 residues. The chain's CDR3 is CASSNNRVDGYTF. CDR3 coding DNA: TGTGCCAGCAGTAACAACAGGGTCGATGGCTACACCTTC.

This chain joins TRBV7-9 and TRBJ1-2, with D maybe TRBD1 (5 bases). This CDR3 spans 15 amino acids. Germline loops: CDR1 SEHNR, CDR2 FQNEAQ (reference sequence). V gave up 5 bases and J gave up 0 bases, with 13 bases separating them. Here the CDR3 DNA reads TGTGCCAGCAGCCAAAGACAGTTAGCTAACTATGGCTACACCTTC. Its protein is CASSQRQLANYGYTF.

The genes are TRBV7-2 and TRBJ2-5, with D unclear. This CDR3 has 14 residues. Trimming took off 1 base at V and 1 base at J, with 7 bases between the two ends. Germline values: CDR1 SGHTA, CDR2 FQGNSA. The CDR3 DNA reads as TGTGCCAGCAGCTTAGTTCCGGTCCAAGAGACCCAGTACTTC. Its protein product is CASSLVPVQETQYF.

The chain joins TRBV18 to TRBJ2-3, with TRBD1 matching 7 bases. This CDR3 region has 16 residues. Germline trimming cut 1 base from V and 3 bases from J; bases unmatched to any gene: 7. Germline V CDR1 and CDR2: KGHSH, LQKENI. The CDR3 sequence: CASSPQGASRTDTQYF. The CDR3 bases are TGTGCCAGCTCACCACAGGGGGCCTCCCGGACAGATACGCAGTATTTT.

CDR3 DNA: TGTGCCAGCAGCCCCCAGGTAGGGAGGGACGGCTACACCTTC. It translates to CASSPQVGRDGYTF. The chain employs TRBV9 and TRBJ1-2; D is possibly TRBD1 (5 bases). CDR3 size: 14 residues. CDR1 and CDR2 (germline): SGDLS, YYNGEE. Trimming removed 4 bases at V and 8 bases at J, with 18 bases between.

V and J are TRBV7-9 and TRBJ2-7; D not resolved. Per the germline V gene, CDR1 is SEHNR and CDR2 is FQNEAQ (reference sequence). The CDR3 loop spans 14 amino acids. Trimming pared 5 bases from V and 2 bases from J, leaving 13 bases between. CDR3 DNA sequence: TGTGCCAGCAGCCCAGCGTCCCTTGCCTACGAGCAGTACTTC. Its translation: CASSPASLAYEQYF.

For the CDR3, the DNA is TGTGCCAGCAGTTTAAGGGACAGGGCTCCCACCTACGAGCAGTACTTC. Its translation is CASSLRDRAPTYEQYF. The rearrangement uses TRBV27 and TRBJ2-5; TRBD1 matches 9 bases. The J call may be incorrect, as the DNA end agrees better with TRBJ2-7. The CDR3 runs 16 residues. The germline V gene encodes CDR1 MNHEY and CDR2 SMNVEV (reference sequence).

This rearrangement joins TRBV11-1 to TRBJ2-2, with D possibly being TRBD2 (6 bases). The CDR3 runs 14 residues. The germline gives CDR1 SGHAT, CDR2 FQDESV (reference sequence). Trimming took 3 bases from V and 4 from J, leaving 9 bases between them. The DNA of the CDR3 is TGTGCCAGCAGCTTCCTGGGACTCACCGGGGAGCTGTTTTTT. Amino acid sequence: CASSFLGLTGELFF.

The gene calls are TRBV7-9 and TRBJ2-7; 7 bases agree with TRBD2. With V trimmed by 5 bases and J by 4 bases, 8 bases remained unmatched. The germline V gene encodes CDR1 SEHNR and CDR2 FQNEAQ (reference sequence). The CDR3 length is 14 residues. CDR3 in amino acids: CASSPSAGHYEQYF. The CDR3 DNA reads TGTGCCAGCAGCCCTTCAGCGGGGCATTACGAGCAGTACTTC.

The count of this clone is one. V is TRBV11-1 and J is TRBJ2-3; 8 bases fit TRBD2. CDR1 and CDR2 from the germline V gene are SGHAT and FQDESV (reference sequence). The CDR3 spans 14 residues. Trimming removed 5 bases from V and 2 bases from J; junction bases left unmatched: 3. Written as DNA, the CDR3 is TGTGCCAGCAGCCGACTAGCGAACACAGATACGCAGTATTTT. Its translation: CASSRLANTDTQYF.

This rearrangement joins TRBV14 to TRBJ2-3; 9 nucleotides align to TRBD2. V dropped 0 bases and J dropped 4; count of bases not matched to a gene: 2. CDR1 is SGHDN and CDR2 is FVKESK in the germline V gene. This CDR3 spans 15 amino acids. The CDR3 spells CASSQELAGPDTQYF. DNA of the CDR3: TGTGCCAGCAGCCAAGAGCTAGCGGGACCAGATACGCAGTATTTT.

The chain has TRBV6-1 and TRBJ2-5; D perhaps matches TRBD2 (6 bases). Trimming cost V 4 bases and J 5 bases, with 17 bases left between them. This CDR3 spans 15 amino acids. The germline gives CDR1 MNHNS, CDR2 SASEGT. CDR3 nucleotide sequence: TGTGCCAGCAGTGCCCTAACGGGAGTCTCGGAGACCCAGTACTTC. Translation: CASSALTGVSETQYF.